These 20 T cell receptor beta chains were sequenced from one sample in a study of blood T cells in healthy people across ages. Combining a sample-barcoded 5' primer with a J-beta primer mix, a second PCR ran for roughly 7 to 11 cycles. TCRdb used MiXCR to reprocess the 5' RACE reads, holding one entry per CDR3 protein. In the table there are about 640,000 distinct CDR3 sequences, around 54% of which are singletons. What was sequenced was blood. All receptors come from a man aged 60-69 years in good health.

Regarding this clonotype: A much larger clone differs by one base, so this may be a read error. The V and J genes are TRBV4-2 and TRBJ2-5; the D is unclear. V shed 4 bases and J shed 11 bases, with 17 bases lying between them. The CDR3 sequence is 13 residues long. Germline V gene data show CDR1 as LGHNA and CDR2 as YNFKEQ. CDR3 sequence reads: CASSPLKGDEQYF. In nucleotides, the CDR3 is TGTGCCAGCAGCCCCCTCAAGGGCGATGAGCAGTACTTC.

This clonotype was detected a few times. The V gene is TRBV10-1, the J gene TRBJ2-1; 10 bases agree with TRBD2. The CDR3 extends over 13 amino acids. The V gene's germline CDR1 is WNHNN and CDR2 SYGVQD (reference sequence). Unmatched junction bases numbered 3, after V lost 9 bases and J lost 4 bases. The DNA for the CDR3 is TGCGCCAGTGCTAGCGGGGGTTACAATGAGCAGTTCTTC. This gives the protein CASASGGYNEQFF.

V usage is TRBV2 and J usage is TRBJ2-1, with TRBD1 matching 8 bases. The CDR3 spans 15 residues. V lost 3 bases and J lost 4; bases outside the gene matches: 5. From germline, CDR1 is SNHLY and CDR2 FYNNEI. The CDR3 region has the DNA TGTGCCAGCAGTGATTTTGGGACAGGTTACAATGAGCAGTTCTTC. Protein sequence: CASSDFGTGYNEQFF.

The V gene is TRBV20-1, the J gene TRBJ1-2; D is unclear. In germline, CDR1 is DFQATT, CDR2 SNEGSKA (reference sequence). This CDR3 spans 11 amino acids. V shed 3 bases and J shed 1 base, with 3 bases lying between them. CDR3 in DNA: TGCAGTGCTAGGATTAACTATGGCTACACCTTC. Its translation is CSARINYGYTF.

The rearrangement links TRBV29-1 to TRBJ1-1; D may be TRBD1 (5 bases). This CDR3 comprises 13 residues. In germline, CDR1 is SQVTM, CDR2 ANQGSEA. The DNA of the CDR3 is TGCAGTGTGGGGCACTTGGGGAACACTGAAGCTTTCTTT. As protein: CSVGHLGNTEAFF. Full variable domain (rest looked up from reference TRBV29-1 and TRBJ1-1): SAVISQKPSRDICQRGTSLTIQCQVDSQVTMMFWYRQQPGQSLTLIATANQGSEATYESGFVIDKFPISRPNLTFSTLTVSNMSPEDSSIYLCSVGHLGNTEAFFGQGTRLTVV.

V and J are TRBV29-1 and TRBJ2-1, with TRBD1 identical over 9 bases. V lost 6 bases, J lost 2 bases, and 8 bases stayed unmatched. The CDR3 contains 15 residues. The germline gives CDR1 SQVTM, CDR2 ANQGSEA. In DNA form, the CDR3 reads TGCAGCGTGGGGCATACAGGGGGCGCCTACAATGAGCAGTTCTTC. Its translation: CSVGHTGGAYNEQFF.

This clonotype was found a few times. The CDR3 spells CASSFGRSLASGANVLTF. The CDR3 DNA is TGTGCCAGCAGTTTTGGACGGTCCCTTGCCTCTGGGGCCAACGTCCTGACTTTC. The V gene is TRBV7-9, the J gene TRBJ2-6; D unclear. Trimming removed 6 bases at V and 0 bases at J, with 18 bases between. Germline values: CDR1 SEHNR, CDR2 FQNEAQ (reference sequence). This CDR3 has 18 residues.

This chain joins TRBV5-1 and TRBJ2-1, with D perhaps TRBD2 (7 bases). Germline lookup yields CDR1 SGHRS and CDR2 YFSETQ. The CDR3 runs to 16 residues. V lost 0 bases to trimming and J lost 9 bases, with 19 bases between them. The CDR3: CASSLEGGGSLREQFF. The CDR3 DNA sequence: TGCGCCAGCAGCTTGGAGGGGGGAGGGTCATTGCGTGAGCAGTTCTTC.

The V gene is TRBV9, the J gene TRBJ2-5, with 7 bases matching TRBD1. CDR1 SGDLS and CDR2 YYNGEE come from the germline V gene. The CDR3 totals 13 residues. V trimming: 1 base; J trimming: 11 bases; junction bases outside the gene matches: 8. CDR3 amino acids: CASSVTLQDRQYF. CDR3 coding DNA: TGTGCCAGCAGCGTAACCTTACAGGACAGGCAGTACTTC.

The chain links TRBV12-5 to TRBJ2-1; D gene uncertain. Germline CDR1 LGHNT, CDR2 FRNRAP. The CDR3 is made up of 13 amino acids. V lost 6 bases, J lost 4 bases, and 10 bases lay in between. Here the CDR3 DNA reads TGTGCTAGTGGCCTAGGCTATTACAATGAGCAGTTCTTC. This sequence encodes CASGLGYYNEQFF. The whole variable domain, remainder taken from reference TRBV12-5 and TRBJ2-1, is DARVTQTPRHKVTEMGQEVTMRCQPILGHNTVFWYRQTMMQGLELLAYFRNRAPLDDSGMPKDRFSAEMPDATLATLKIQPSEPRDSAVYFCASGLGYYNEQFFGPGTRLTVL.

There are a few counts of this clonotype. The rearrangement links TRBV9 to TRBJ2-5; D is unclear. V was shortened by 0 bases and J by 1 base, with 7 bases between the two germline ends. CDR1 SGDLS and CDR2 YYNGEE come from the germline V gene. This CDR3 is 14 amino acids long. CDR3 in DNA: TGTGCCAGCAGCGTAGGGGCGATCCAAGAGACCCAGTACTTC. It translates to CASSVGAIQETQYF. The full variable domain, completed using reference TRBV9 and TRBJ2-5, is DSGVTQTPKHLITATGQRVTLRCSPRSGDLSVYWYQQSLDQGLQFLIQYYNGEERAKGNILERFSAQQFPDLHSELNLSSLELGDSALYFCASSVGAIQETQYFGPGTRLLVL.

DNA of the CDR3: TGCGCCAGCAGCGAGACTAGCGGGGGGCCCGATGAGCAGTTCTTC. Translated, it gives CASSETSGGPDEQFF. The J gene is TRBJ2-1, the V gene TRBV5-1; 13 nucleotides agree with TRBD2. CDR3 length equals 15 residues. V lost 4 bases, J lost 8 bases, and 6 bases stayed unmatched. Germline loops: CDR1 SGHRS, CDR2 YFSETQ.

There are a few counts of this clonotype. V gene TRBV13 combines with J gene TRBJ2-3; no firm D call. The CDR3 is made up of 13 amino acids. Germline CDR1 and CDR2: PRHDT and FYEKMQ (reference sequence). V lost 5 bases and J lost 6, with 12 bases in between. The CDR3 here is CASSVLPGDTQYF. CDR3 in DNA: TGTGCCAGCAGCGTACTCCCCGGGGATACGCAGTATTTT.

There are many counts of this clonotype. V is TRBV5-5 and J is TRBJ2-1, with D maybe TRBD2 (6 bases). The CDR3 is made up of 14 amino acids. V gave up 1 base and J gave up 12 bases, with 17 bases separating them. The germline CDR1 and CDR2 sequences are SGHKS and YYEKEE (reference sequence). CDR3 DNA sequence: TGTGCCAGCAGCTTGCGGAGGGAATCATTACTGCAGTTCTTC. It specifies CASSLRRESLLQFF.

A remark on this clonotype: The germline gene is not matched at one end of the junction; a read error may be the cause. V gene TRBV14 combines with J gene TRBJ2-4; either TRBD1 or TRBD2 may supply D (6 bases each). The CDR3 runs to 15 residues. Germline CDR1 and CDR2: SGHDN and FVKESK. The CDR3 bases are TGCGCCAGCAGCGACCCTCGGGGGCAGACGAACATTCAGTACTTC. Its translation: CASSDPRGQTNIQYF.

The chain uses TRBV28 and TRBJ2-5, with no clear D. The end of the DNA aligns better with TRBJ2-7, so the J call may be wrong. The CDR3 totals 14 residues. CDR1 is MDHEN, CDR2 SYDVKM, per germline. This CDR3 reads CASSTPGLLYEQYF. The DNA of the CDR3 is TGTGCCAGCAGTACGCCCGGGTTGCTTTACGAGCAGTACTTC.

The chain has TRBV11-2 and TRBJ2-7, with TRBD2 as a possible D gene (5 bases). Germline V gene sequence: CDR1 SGHAT, CDR2 FQNNGV. This CDR3 contains 13 residues. The V end was cut by 5 bases, the J end by 5 bases, with 13 bases between. CDR3 protein: CASSLWRFDEQYF. CDR3 DNA: TGTGCCAGCAGCCTATGGAGGTTTGACGAGCAGTACTTC.

The chain has TRBV20-1 and TRBJ2-5; 9 bases fit TRBD2. CDR3 length: 13 residues. V shed 8 bases and J 5 bases; nucleotides not matched to a gene: 9. The germline V gene has CDR1 DFQATT and CDR2 SNEGSKA (reference sequence). CDR3 protein: CSPKGLAGETQYF. CDR3 bases: TGCAGTCCAAAGGGACTAGCTGGGGAGACCCAGTACTTC.

The table lists this clonotype with a count of one. The rearrangement uses TRBV5-1 and TRBJ2-2; possibly TRBD1 for D (5 bases). CDR1 and CDR2 (germline): SGHRS, YFSETQ. CDR3 length: 15 residues. Trimming shortened V by 0 bases and J by 5 bases, and 11 bases separated the two germline ends. CDR3 DNA: TGCGCCAGCAGCTTGGACAGGAGAGATACCGGGGAGCTGTTTTTT. This codes for CASSLDRRDTGELFF. Based on the CDR3 plus reference TRBV5-1 and TRBJ2-2, the full variable domain is KAGVTQTPRYLIKTRGQQVTLSCSPISGHRSVSWYQQTPGQGLQFLFEYFSETQRNKGNFPGRFSGRQFSNSRSEMNVSTLELGDSALYLCASSLDRRDTGELFFGEGSRLTVL.

The chain recombines TRBV6-5 with TRBJ2-1; D ambiguous. Trimming shortened V by 4 bases and J by 8 bases, and 6 bases separated the two germline ends. The CDR3 has 11 residues. CDR1 and CDR2 (germline): MNHEY, SVGAGI. DNA for the CDR3: TGTGCCAGCAGTTGGGCTGATGAGCAGTTCTTC. Amino acids: CASSWADEQFF.